Shown below are 26 T cell receptor beta chains from a single sample sequenced in a study of cytomegalovirus exposure and HLA in healthy donors. The study ran its PCR with 60 Vbeta and 13 Jbeta primers. Generated by immunoSEQ multiplex PCR, the TCRdb table keeps only in-frame clones and is missing some. The table has approximately 120,000 clones, about 83% seen once. Material: PBMCs. The source is a young man in good health and CMV-seronegative.

The CDR3 sequence is CASRTGTSSGNTIYF. The CDR3 DNA sequence: TGTGCCAGCCGAACCGGGACTAGCTCTGGAAACACCATATATTTT. This chain links TRBV6-1 with TRBJ1-3, with D tentatively TRBD1 (5 bases). The CDR3 contains 15 residues. Germline CDR1 reads MNHNS; CDR2 reads SASEGT. Trimming left V 8 bases short and J 0 bases short, with 14 bases between.

The chain is built from TRBV7-7 and TRBJ2-5; D remains ambiguous. The V and J ends lost 8 bases and 5 bases respectively, with 12 bases between them. This CDR3 contains 12 residues. Germline V gene lookup returns CDR1 SSHAT and CDR2 FNYEAQ (reference sequence). The CDR3 loop is CASGEAGETQYF. The CDR3 DNA reads TGTGCCAGCGGAGAAGCTGGGGAGACCCAGTACTTC. The full variable domain, its missing parts supplied by reference TRBV7-7 and TRBJ2-5, is GAGVSQSPRYKVTKRGQDVTLRCDPISSHATLYWYQQALGQGPEFLTYFNYEAQPDKSGLPSDRFSAERPEGSISTLTIQRTEQRDSAMYRCASGEAGETQYFGPGTRLLVL.

This clone turned up a few times. The CDR3, as DNA: TGTGCCAGCAGCTTGGGCCGCCAGTACGAGCAGTACTTC. Translated: CASSLGRQYEQYF. The V and J genes are TRBV7-2 and TRBJ2-7; D uncertain. The V and J ends lost 3 bases and 4 bases respectively, with 10 bases between them. The germline V gene has CDR1 SGHTA and CDR2 FQGNSA. CDR3 length: 13 amino acids.

CDR3 DNA: TGTGCCAGCGGGTTAGCGGGTTCTTCCTACGAGCAGTACTTC. Encoded protein: CASGLAGSSYEQYF. The chain has TRBV9 and TRBJ2-7; 7 nucleotides line up with TRBD2. The CDR3 is 14 amino acids. Germline values: CDR1 SGDLS, CDR2 YYNGEE. V lost 7 bases and J lost 1; bases outside the gene matches: 8. Supplemented by reference TRBV9 and TRBJ2-7, the full variable domain reads DSGVTQTPKHLITATGQRVTLRCSPRSGDLSVYWYQQSLDQGLQFLIQYYNGEERAKGNILERFSAQQFPDLHSELNLSSLELGDSALYFCASGLAGSSYEQYFGPGTRLTVT.

This chain joins TRBV11-3 and TRBJ1-1; the D gene is possibly TRBD1 (5 bases). Trimming took off 4 bases at V and 1 base at J, with 19 bases between the two ends. The germline V gene encodes CDR1 SGHNT and CDR2 YENEEA. The CDR3 contains 17 residues. The CDR3 spells CASSSSPFGGTNTEAFF. The CDR3 nucleotides read TGTGCCAGCAGCTCCTCACCCTTTGGGGGGACGAACACTGAAGCTTTCTTT.

This clone was found a few times. The chain employs TRBV6-1 and TRBJ1-1, with 7 positions matching TRBD1. V lost 6 bases, J lost 5 bases, and 6 bases stayed unmatched. Germline loops: CDR1 MNHNS, CDR2 SASEGT. The CDR3 is 13 amino acids. The CDR3 protein is CASRTGKGTEAFF. The CDR3 DNA is TGTGCCAGCAGGACAGGGAAGGGGACTGAAGCTTTCTTT.

V is TRBV5-6 and J is TRBJ2-7; TRBD1 aligns across 9 bases. The CDR3 loop spans 15 amino acids. In germline, CDR1 is SGHDT, CDR2 YYEEEE. Unmatched junction bases numbered 3, after V lost 0 bases and J lost 2 bases. CDR3 region: CASSLVGTGTYEQYF. In DNA form, the CDR3 reads TGTGCCAGCAGCTTGGTAGGGACAGGGACCTACGAGCAGTACTTC.

This chain uses TRBV12-2 with TRBJ2-5; the table names TRBD1, a call not compared with the DNA. TRBV12-2 is an annotated pseudogene. The CDR3 spans 17 residues. The CDR3 DNA reads TGTGCAAGTCGCTTAGATCTTAACCGGGACAGAAAAGAGACCCAGTACTTC. It translates to CASRLDLNRDRKETQYF.

The chain is built from TRBV7-2 and TRBJ1-1; the match to TRBD1 covers 11 bases. Germline CDR1 SGHTA, CDR2 FQGNSA. There are 17 residues in the CDR3. V dropped 0 bases and J dropped 3; count of bases not matched to a gene: 6. CDR3 sequence reads: CASSLAGWGQGDTEAFF. DNA for the CDR3: TGTGCCAGCAGCTTAGCCGGTTGGGGACAGGGGGACACTGAAGCTTTCTTT.

The V call is TRBV7-9, the J call TRBJ2-5; a possible D gene is TRBD1 (5 bases). Trimming removed 6 bases at V and 2 bases at J, with 13 bases between. In germline, CDR1 is SEHNR, CDR2 FQNEAQ (reference sequence). The CDR3 consists of 14 residues. The CDR3 protein is CASSPTETQETQYF. Here the CDR3 DNA reads TGTGCCAGCAGTCCGACAGAGACTCAAGAGACCCAGTACTTC.

This clone was counted a few times. J is TRBJ1-1 and V is TRBV4-1; the match to TRBD1 covers 7 bases. CDR3 size: 16 residues. J gave up 7 bases and V 2 bases, and 13 bases lay outside the gene matches. Germline V gene lookup returns CDR1 MGHRA and CDR2 YSYEKL. The CDR3 nucleotides are TGCGCCAGCAGCCAATTGGATCTCGGGACAGCCAGTGAAGCTTTCTTT. It is translated as CASSQLDLGTASEAFF.

V usage is TRBV9 and J usage is TRBJ1-2, with D uncertain. CDR1 is SGDLS and CDR2 is YYNGEE in the germline V gene. V lost 4 bases and J lost 8, with 18 bases in between. The CDR3 is 14 residues long. The CDR3 DNA reads TGTGCCAGCAGCCCTCGACTCCTTATCGGCGGCTACACCTTC. Translating it yields CASSPRLLIGGYTF.

The chain is built from TRBV6-5 and TRBJ1-2; 7 nucleotides align to TRBD1. CDR3 length: 12 amino acids. Germline V CDR1 and CDR2: MNHEY, SVGAGI. Unmatched junction bases numbered 4, after V lost 5 bases and J lost 7 bases. The CDR3 region is CASSRQGSGYTF. The CDR3 nucleotides are TGTGCCAGCAGTCGACAGGGCTCTGGCTACACCTTC.

V gene TRBV5-1 combines with J gene TRBJ1-1, with 10 bases lining up with TRBD1. Germline V gene lookup returns CDR1 SGHRS and CDR2 YFSETQ. V shed 2 bases and J 4 bases; nucleotides not matched to a gene: 5. The CDR3 covers 15 residues. DNA of the CDR3: TGCGCCAGCAGCTTCCTGGACAGGGGGGTCACTGAAGCTTTCTTT. Protein sequence: CASSFLDRGVTEAFF.

The gene calls are TRBV10-3 and TRBJ2-3, with a weak D call TRBD1 (6 bases). Looked up from germline, CDR1 is ENHRY and CDR2 is SYGVKD. V was trimmed by 8 bases and J by 5 bases, leaving 11 bases between them. This CDR3 is built from 12 residues. CDR3 nucleotide sequence: TGTGCCATCGGGGGCCTCTTAGATACGCAGTATTTT. Its translation: CAIGGLLDTQYF.

The rearrangement joins TRBV7-8 to TRBJ2-7; 9 bases fit TRBD2. From germline, CDR1 is SGHVS and CDR2 FQNEAQ. The CDR3 is 13 residues long. The V and J ends lost 8 bases and 3 bases, in that order; junction bases with no gene match: 5. CDR3 sequence: CASQTAGGYEQYF. The CDR3 DNA follows: TGTGCCAGCCAGACAGCGGGGGGCTACGAGCAGTACTTC.

This rearrangement joins TRBV9 to TRBJ2-1; 7 bases are shared with TRBD2. The V and J ends lost 4 bases and 1 base, in that order; junction bases with no gene match: 5. Germline V gene sequence: CDR1 SGDLS, CDR2 YYNGEE. The CDR3 has 15 amino acids. The CDR3 coding sequence is TGTGCCAGCAGCACTCTAGCGGAATCCTACAATGAGCAGTTCTTC. This gives the protein CASSTLAESYNEQFF. Supplemented by reference TRBV9 and TRBJ2-1, the full variable domain reads DSGVTQTPKHLITATGQRVTLRCSPRSGDLSVYWYQQSLDQGLQFLIQYYNGEERAKGNILERFSAQQFPDLHSELNLSSLELGDSALYFCASSTLAESYNEQFFGPGTRLTVL.

This chain connects TRBV30 to TRBJ1-5, with unresolved D. V was clipped by 0 bases and J by 7 bases, with 13 bases between them. Per germline, CDR1 GTSNPN and CDR2 SVGIG (reference sequence). The CDR3 covers 14 residues. The CDR3 loop is CAWSVRSLGQPQHF. In DNA form, the CDR3 reads TGTGCCTGGAGTGTACGCAGCTTGGGCCAGCCCCAGCATTTT.

This clone was detected a few times. The chain uses TRBV6-1 and TRBJ2-5, with a possible D match to TRBD1 (6 bases). The CDR3 covers 19 residues. Germline V gene data show CDR1 as MNHNS and CDR2 as SASEGT. V shed 4 bases and J shed 5 bases, with 29 bases lying between them. The CDR3 bases are TGTGCCAGCAGTGCGTTAGCCCCCATGCAGGGGCCACGCTTGGAGACCCAGTACTTC. Translation gives CASSALAPMQGPRLETQYF.

A single count supports this clone. The chain combines TRBV6-1 with TRBJ2-7; D unresolved. The CDR3 sequence is 13 residues long. Germline V gene lookup returns CDR1 MNHNS and CDR2 SASEGT. V shed 5 bases and J shed 3 bases, with 11 bases lying between them. The CDR3: CASSPAEHYEQYF. CDR3 DNA sequence: TGTGCCAGCAGTCCCGCCGAGCACTACGAGCAGTACTTC.

The chain is built from TRBV9 and TRBJ2-1; no definite D call. Trimming removed 0 bases at V and 10 bases at J, with 11 bases between. This CDR3 contains 13 residues. Germline V lookup: CDR1 SGDLS, CDR2 YYNGEE. CDR3 in amino acids: CASSVVGANEQFF. The DNA of the CDR3 is TGTGCCAGCAGCGTAGTAGGAGCGAACGAGCAGTTCTTC.

This clone was recorded a few times. This rearrangement joins TRBV7-2 to TRBJ2-5, with 10 bases lining up with TRBD1. The length of the CDR3 is 14 residues. V lost 4 bases, J lost 5 bases, and 4 bases stayed unmatched. The germline V gene has CDR1 SGHTA and CDR2 FQGNSA. The CDR3 is CASSSGQGSETQYF. The CDR3 region has the DNA TGTGCCAGCAGCTCGGGACAGGGGAGCGAGACCCAGTACTTC.

CDR3: CASSDAGGWDTQYF. The DNA of the CDR3 is TGTGCCAGCAGTGACGCGGGGGGCTGGGATACGCAGTATTTT. The J gene is TRBJ2-3, the V gene TRBV6-4; 8 bases are shared with TRBD2. With V trimmed by 2 bases and J by 6 bases, 4 bases remained unmatched. Germline V gives CDR1 MRHNA, CDR2 SNTAGT. This CDR3 is 14 amino acids long.

CDR3 DNA sequence: TGTGCTGCGTCAGGGACAGGGGGGAATGAAAAACTGTTTTTT. Protein product: CAASGTGGNEKLFF. The chain links TRBV30 to TRBJ1-4, with 11 bases fitting TRBD1. This CDR3 region has 14 residues. Germline loops: CDR1 GTSNPN, CDR2 SVGIG (reference sequence).

This sequence joins TRBV30 and TRBJ1-1; 7 nucleotides agree with TRBD1. The CDR3 loop spans 14 amino acids. The V gene end was trimmed by 0 bases and the J gene end by 10 bases; junction bases not matched to a gene: 11. From germline, CDR1 is GTSNPN and CDR2 SVGIG (reference sequence). The CDR3 here is CAWSVSDRPHGAFF. DNA for the CDR3: TGTGCCTGGAGTGTGTCGGACAGGCCACACGGAGCTTTCTTT.

The genes are TRBV19 and TRBJ2-1, with a tentative D call TRBD2 (5 bases). The V end lost 2 bases, the J end lost 9 bases, and 11 bases lay between the germline ends. Germline CDR1 reads LNHDA; CDR2 reads SQIVND (reference sequence). The length of the CDR3 is 13 residues. CDR3 in amino acids: CASSIIALAEQFF. As DNA, the CDR3 is TGTGCCAGTAGTATAATCGCCCTAGCTGAGCAGTTCTTC.